This TCR beta chain was captured by sequencing in a study of cytomegalovirus exposure and HLA in healthy donors. These donors were members of the approximately 110-subject validation cohort, a group separate from the approximately 620-subject first cohort. The CDR3 runs to 14 residues. From germline, CDR1 is MNHEY and CDR2 SMNVEV (reference sequence). The trim removed 7 bases at V and 5 bases at J, leaving 5 bases unmatched. For this clone: The target antigen is unknown.

Data came from immunoSEQ multiplex PCR; TCRdb stores just in-frame clones and leaves some out. The sample yields around 300,000 clones, 85% to 90% seen once. The study's findings and limits: Rare sequences made up most TCRs, while some public TCRs were found in many donors.

The rearrangement uses TRBV27 and TRBJ1-5; TRBD1 agrees at 10 bases. Material: PBMCs. This TCR derives from a woman younger than 35 in good health and CMV-seronegative. CDR3 sequence (DNA): TGTGCCAGCACCCCGACAGGGGGCCATCAGCCCCAGCATTTT. Translation: CASTPTGGHQPQHF.